This record covers a single TCR beta chain. This specimen belongs to a study of blood T cell repertoires in COVID-19. In the study overall: Whether acute or convalescent, the COVID-19 samples came from the United States, Italy and Spain. Sources were T cells, B-cell-depleted T cells, or PBMCs; the material itself was cDNA or gDNA.

Germline CDR1 is MNHEY and CDR2 is SMNVEV (reference sequence). V dropped 6 bases and J dropped 2; count of bases not matched to a gene: 7. This CDR3 region has 15 residues. Authors' analysis steps: For nucleated cells, counts were estimated from reference gene primer amplification. Profiling relied on immunoSEQ multiplex PCR, and the TCRdb table lists in-frame clones only, not all of them. V, J and clone size were drawn from that table, and D and trimming were deduced from the DNA. Of approximately 150,000 clones detected, about 87% appear once; the ten largest clones hold approximately 35%. The sequence came from a man aged 45-65 years who had recovered from COVID-19. V gene TRBV27 combines with J gene TRBJ2-5, with 9 bases lining up with TRBD1. Sample: peripheral blood. CDR3 region: CASSPGTGRQETQYF. The DNA of the CDR3 is TGTGCCAGCAGCCCGGGGACAGGGAGACAAGAGACCCAGTACTTC.